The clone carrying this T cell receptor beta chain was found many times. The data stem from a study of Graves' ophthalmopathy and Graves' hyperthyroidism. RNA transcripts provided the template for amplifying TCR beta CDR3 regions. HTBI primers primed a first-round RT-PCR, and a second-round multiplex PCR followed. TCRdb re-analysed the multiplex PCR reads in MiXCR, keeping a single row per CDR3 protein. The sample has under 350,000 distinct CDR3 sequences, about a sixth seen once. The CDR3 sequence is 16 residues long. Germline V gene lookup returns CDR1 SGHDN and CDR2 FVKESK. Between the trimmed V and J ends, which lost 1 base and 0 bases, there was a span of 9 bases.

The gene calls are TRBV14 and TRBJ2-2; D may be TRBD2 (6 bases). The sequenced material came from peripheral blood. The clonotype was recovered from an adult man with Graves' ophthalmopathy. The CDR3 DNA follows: TGTGCCAGCAGCCAAGGTCGCGGGGCGAACACCGGGGAGCTGTTTTTT. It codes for CASSQGRGANTGELFF.